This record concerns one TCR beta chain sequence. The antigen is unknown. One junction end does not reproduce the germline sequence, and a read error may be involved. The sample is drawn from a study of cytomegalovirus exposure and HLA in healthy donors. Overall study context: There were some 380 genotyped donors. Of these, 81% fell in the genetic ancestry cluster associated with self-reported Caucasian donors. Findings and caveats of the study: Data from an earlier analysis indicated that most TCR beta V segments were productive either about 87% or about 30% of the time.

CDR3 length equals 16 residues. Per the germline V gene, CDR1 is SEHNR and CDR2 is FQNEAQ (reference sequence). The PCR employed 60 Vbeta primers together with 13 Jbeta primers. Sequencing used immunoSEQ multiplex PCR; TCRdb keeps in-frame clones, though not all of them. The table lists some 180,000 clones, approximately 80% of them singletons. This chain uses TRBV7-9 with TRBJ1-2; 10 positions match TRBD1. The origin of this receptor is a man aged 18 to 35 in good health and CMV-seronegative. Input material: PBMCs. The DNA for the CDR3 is TGTTCCAGCAGCCCTAACCTCGGACAGGGGGACGGTGGCTACACCTTC. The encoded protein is CSSSPNLGQGDGGYTF.